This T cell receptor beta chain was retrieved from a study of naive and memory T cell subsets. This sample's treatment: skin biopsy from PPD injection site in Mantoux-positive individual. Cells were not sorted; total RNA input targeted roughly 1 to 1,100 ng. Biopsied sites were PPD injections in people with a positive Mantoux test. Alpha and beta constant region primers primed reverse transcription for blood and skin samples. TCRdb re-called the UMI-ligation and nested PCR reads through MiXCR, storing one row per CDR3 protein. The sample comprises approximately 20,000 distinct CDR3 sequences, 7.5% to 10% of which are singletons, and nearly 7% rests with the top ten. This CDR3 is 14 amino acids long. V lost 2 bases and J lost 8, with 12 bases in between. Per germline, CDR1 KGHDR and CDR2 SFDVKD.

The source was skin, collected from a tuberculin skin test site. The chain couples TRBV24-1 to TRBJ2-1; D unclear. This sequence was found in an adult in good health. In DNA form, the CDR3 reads TGTGCCACCAGTGATTCGCGACGGTTTCATGAGCAGTTCTTC. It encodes CATSDSRRFHEQFF.